A selection of T cell receptor beta chains follows, all from one sample in a study of CD8 T cells in Susac syndrome. TCRdb itself ran the immunoSEQ multiplex PCR reads through MiXCR, one entry per CDR3 protein. Of some 26,000 distinct CDR3 sequences in the sample, around 94% are singletons; the top ten hold about 0.27%. The source material was CD8+ T cells from PBMCs. These receptor sequences come from a human donor in good health. The CDR3 runs from the conserved cysteine through the conserved F or W. The order of the fields is D gene, V gene, clone size, J gene, CDR3 DNA, CDR3 protein. D genes are given only for firm matches. A clone size is listed for some rows: how often the clone was seen (once, few, many), or a class if it is expanded.

TRBD1	TRBV7-2	.	TRBJ1-2	TGTGCCAGCAGCCCAACAGGGAGGGGACAGGGCGGCTACACCTTC	CASSPTGRGQGGYTF
.	TRBV19	.	TRBJ2-7	TGTGCCAGTAGCCCTTCGGTGCCTATCTACGAGCAGTACTTC	CASSPSVPIYEQYF
.	TRBV6-1	.	TRBJ1-1	TGTGCCAGCAGCTCCGGGACATCTTTGTCGTGGGCTGAAGCTTTCTTT	CASSSGTSLSWAEAFF
TRBD1	TRBV7-9	.	TRBJ2-7	TGTGCCAGCAGCTTAGTAGGGACAGGGAATGGCTACGAGCAGTACTTC	CASSLVGTGNGYEQYF
TRBD1	TRBV5-6	.	TRBJ1-2	TGTGCCAGCAGCTTGACGGACAGGAACTATGGCTACACCTTC	CASSLTDRNYGYTF
.	TRBV5-6	once	TRBJ1-1	TGTGCCAGCAGCTTGGGACGGCGGAACACTGAAGCTTTCTTT	CASSLGRRNTEAFF
TRBD2	TRBV9	.	TRBJ2-5	TGTGCCAGCAGCATGCTAGCGGGGGCGTTGCAGGGGGAGACCCAGTACTTC	CASSMLAGALQGETQYF
TRBD2	TRBV5-1	.	TRBJ2-5	TGCGCCAGCAGCTTGGTCGCGGGGGGTCAAGAGACCCAGTACTTC	CASSLVAGGQETQYF
TRBD1	TRBV7-6	.	TRBJ1-1	TGTGCCAGCAGCTTAAGAGGGGGCTTTAACACTGAAGCTTTCTTT	CASSLRGGFNTEAFF
.	TRBV6-2/TRBV6-3	.	TRBJ2-4	TGTGCCAGCAATCCTACCGGGCCCCAAAACATTCGGTACTTC	CASNPTGPQNIRYF
TRBD2	TRBV11-2	.	TRBJ2-2	TGTGCCAGCAGCTCCTGGACTAGCGGCACCGGGGAGCTGTTTTTT	CASSSWTSGTGELFF
TRBD1	TRBV27	.	TRBJ2-7	TGTGCCAGCAGCCACGACAGGGTCTCCTACGAGCAGTACTTC	CASSHDRVSYEQYF
.	TRBV20-1	.	TRBJ1-1	TGCAGTGCTAGTGGGAGGAATCGGGCAGGGAGTACTGAAGCTTTCTTT	CSASGRNRAGSTEAFF
TRBD1	TRBV7-2	.	TRBJ1-2	TGTGCCAGCAGCACCTTACAGGGGGAGGGTGGCTACACCTTC	CASSTLQGEGGYTF
TRBD1	TRBV18	.	TRBJ1-1	TGTGCCAGCTCACCAAGTAGACAGGGGGCAAACACTGAAGCTTTCTTT	CASSPSRQGANTEAFF